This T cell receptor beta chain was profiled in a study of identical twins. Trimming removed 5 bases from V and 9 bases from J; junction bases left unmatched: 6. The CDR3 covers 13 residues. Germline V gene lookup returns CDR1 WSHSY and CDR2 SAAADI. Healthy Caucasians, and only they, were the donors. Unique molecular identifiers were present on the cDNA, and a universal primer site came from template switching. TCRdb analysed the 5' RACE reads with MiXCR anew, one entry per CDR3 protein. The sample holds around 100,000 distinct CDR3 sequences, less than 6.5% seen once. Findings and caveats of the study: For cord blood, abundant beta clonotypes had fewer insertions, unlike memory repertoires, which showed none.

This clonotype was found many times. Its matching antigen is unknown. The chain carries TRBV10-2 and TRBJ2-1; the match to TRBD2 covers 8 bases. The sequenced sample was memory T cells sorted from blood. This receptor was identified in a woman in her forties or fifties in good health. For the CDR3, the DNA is TGCGCCAGCAGTCCCCGGGAGGGCAGTGAGCAGTTCTTC. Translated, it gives CASSPREGSEQFF.